Below are 18 T cell receptor beta chains sequenced from a single sample in a study of STAT5B mutations in CD4+ large granular lymphocyte leukemia (dated by TCRdb to between 2021 and 2023). Libraries were built with the immunoSEQ multiplex PCR assay. TCRdb limited this immuneACCESS table to in-frame rearrangements with V and J called. A share of clones is missing; checked studies link under half to unresolved V genes, and the rest is unexplained. A total of over 30,000 clones appear in this sample, over 65% of them only once. The ten largest clones take up 7.1% of the sample. Input material: CD4+ T cells from blood buffy coats. The origin of the receptors is a human donor in good health.

The genes are TRBV5-1 and TRBJ2-3, with D perhaps TRBD1 (7 bases). The CDR3 covers 14 residues. Germline CDR1 and CDR2: SGHRS and YFSETQ. V shed 4 bases and J shed 6 bases, with 15 bases lying between them. The CDR3 loop is CASSPGGRWDTQYF. CDR3 DNA sequence: TGCGCCAGCAGCCCAGGGGGGAGATGGGATACGCAGTATTTT.

The CDR3: CASSPRGRQGPYEQYF. The CDR3 DNA sequence: TGTGCCAGTAGTCCCCGGGGGCGCCAGGGACCCTACGAGCAGTACTTC. The V call is TRBV19, the J call TRBJ2-7; D tentatively reads TRBD1 or TRBD2 (6 bases each). V lost 5 bases and J 2 bases, leaving 19 bases between the germline ends. Germline V lookup: CDR1 LNHDA, CDR2 SQIVND (reference sequence). The CDR3 totals 16 residues.

This chain connects TRBV5-1 to TRBJ1-6; D remains unclear. V lost 4 bases, J lost 6 bases, and 8 bases lay in between. Per germline, CDR1 SGHRS and CDR2 YFSETQ. The CDR3 runs to 13 residues. The CDR3 region has the DNA TGCGCCAGCAGCACCGGAACTAATTCACCCCTCCACTTT. Translating gives CASSTGTNSPLHF.

CDR3 sequence (DNA): TGTGCCAGCAGTGATGGCTTTATCTCCTACGAGCAGTACTTC. This codes for CASSDGFISYEQYF. This chain joins TRBV6-1 and TRBJ2-7, with D uncertain. The CDR3 has 14 residues. V lost 3 bases to trimming and J lost 0 bases, with 9 bases between them. From germline, CDR1 is MNHNS and CDR2 SASEGT.

As concerns this clone: A read error may account for a junction end that differs from germline. The CDR3 DNA reads TGTGCTAGCAGCCCTCAGCGGGGGGTAGGTGAGCAGTTCTTC. Its translation is CASSPQRGVGEQFF. V and J are TRBV7-7 and TRBJ2-1; 9 bases line up with TRBD2. CDR1 is SSHAT, CDR2 FNYEAQ, per germline (reference sequence). The CDR3 is 14 residues long.

V and J are TRBV7-9 and TRBJ2-1, with a tentative D call TRBD2 (5 bases). Trimming pared 5 bases from V and 2 bases from J, leaving 16 bases between. Germline CDR1 is SEHNR and CDR2 is FQNEAQ (reference sequence). The CDR3 is 16 residues long. The CDR3 sequence is CASSTADWITYNEQFF. The CDR3 DNA reads as TGTGCCAGCAGCACCGCGGACTGGATCACCTACAATGAGCAGTTCTTC. Full variable domain (rest looked up from reference TRBV7-9 and TRBJ2-1): DTGVSQNPRHKITKRGQNVTFRCDPISEHNRLYWYRQTLGQGPEFLTYFQNEAQLEKSRLLSDRFSAERPKGSFSTLEIQRTEQGDSAMYLCASSTADWITYNEQFFGPGTRLTVL.

This clone is hyperexpanded within its sample. This chain uses TRBV7-3 with TRBJ1-1, with D possibly being TRBD1 (6 bases). This CDR3 region has 13 residues. Trimming took off 6 bases at V and 0 bases at J, with 8 bases between the two ends. Per germline, CDR1 SGHTA and CDR2 FQGTGA. CDR3 sequence reads: CASSRQVNTEAFF. In DNA, the CDR3 is TGTGCCAGCAGTCGACAGGTGAACACTGAAGCTTTCTTT.

Concerning this clone itself: At one end, the junction sequence differs from germline, possibly due to a read error. Other DNA sequences from this sample encode an identical CDR3 as well. This chain joins TRBV14 and TRBJ2-1; 7 bases line up with TRBD2. The CDR3 sequence is 13 residues long. CDR1 is SGHDN and CDR2 is FVKESK in the germline V gene. The DNA of the CDR3 is TGTGCCAGTAGCCGGGACTACTACAATGAGCAGTTCTTC. This sequence encodes CASSRDYYNEQFF.

This sequence joins TRBV19 and TRBJ2-4; maybe TRBD1 (6 bases). CDR3 size: 17 residues. Germline CDR1 LNHDA, CDR2 SQIVND (reference sequence). V was trimmed by 4 bases and J by 2 bases, leaving 18 bases between them. In DNA form, the CDR3 reads TGTGCCAGTAGTAGCCGCATGGGGGCAGGGACCAAAAACATTCAGTACTTC. This encodes CASSSRMGAGTKNIQYF.

The rearrangement joins TRBV10-2 to TRBJ1-1; D is undetermined. The V gene's germline CDR1 is WSHSY and CDR2 SAAADI. There are 14 residues in the CDR3. Trimming removed 3 bases at V and 1 base at J, with 9 bases between. DNA of the CDR3: TGCGCCAGCAGTGATCGGGGAGGGAACACTGAAGCTTTCTTT. Amino acid sequence: CASSDRGGNTEAFF.

This clone has just a few counts. The chain joins TRBV19 to TRBJ1-1, with 8 bases lining up with TRBD1. CDR1 is LNHDA, CDR2 SQIVND, per germline (reference sequence). J lost 4 bases, V lost 6 bases, and 4 bases had no gene match. The CDR3 spans 13 residues. CDR3 region: CASRDRVGTEAFF. The CDR3 DNA is TGTGCCAGTAGGGACAGGGTGGGCACTGAAGCTTTCTTT.

The V call is TRBV11-3, the J call TRBJ2-1, with 11 bases identical to TRBD1. V gave up 7 bases and J gave up 10 bases; unmatched junction bases: 9. CDR3 length: 14 amino acids. Germline CDR1 reads SGHNT; CDR2 reads YENEEA. The CDR3 region has the DNA TGTGCCAGCACCGGGACAGGGGGAATAGAAGAGCAGTTCTTC. It specifies CASTGTGGIEEQFF.

This rearrangement joins TRBV7-2 to TRBJ2-1; 7 positions match TRBD2. The CDR3 totals 14 residues. Germline trimming cut 5 bases from V and 2 bases from J; bases unmatched to any gene: 3. Germline V gene lookup returns CDR1 SGHTA and CDR2 FQGNSA. Here the CDR3 reads CASSPGLAYNEQFF. The CDR3 DNA sequence: TGTGCCAGCAGCCCCGGACTAGCCTACAATGAGCAGTTCTTC.

This chain connects TRBV4-1 to TRBJ2-7, with D possibly TRBD2 on 5 matching bases. The CDR3 covers 16 residues. Germline loops: CDR1 MGHRA, CDR2 YSYEKL. With 1 base removed from V and 6 bases from J, the gap between germline ends came to 19 bases. In nucleotides, the CDR3 is TGCGCCAGCAGCCAAGGCGGCGGCCGCAGACGGGGCGAGCAGTACTTC. Its protein is CASSQGGGRRRGEQYF.

This chain links TRBV5-1 with TRBJ2-2, with a weak D call TRBD2 (6 bases). Trimming removed 4 bases from V and 1 base from J, with 11 bases in between. The CDR3 is made up of 15 amino acids. Germline-derived CDR1 and CDR2 are SGHRS and YFSETQ. The CDR3 loop is CASSPAAGNTGELFF. The CDR3 nucleotides are TGCGCCAGCAGCCCGGCAGCGGGGAACACCGGGGAGCTGTTTTTT.

V is TRBV20-1 and J is TRBJ1-1; D remains ambiguous. V lost 6 bases to trimming and J lost 9 bases, with 14 bases between them. The CDR3 totals 11 residues. Germline V gene lookup returns CDR1 DFQATT and CDR2 SNEGSKA (reference sequence). CDR3 coding DNA: TGCAGTGCCCCCCGGGTAGGCCAAGCTTTCTTT. As protein: CSAPRVGQAFF.

V and J are TRBV10-1 and TRBJ2-5; 9 bases map to TRBD1. V trimming: 5 bases; J trimming: 7 bases; junction bases outside the gene matches: 5. CDR3 length equals 13 residues. Germline-derived CDR1 and CDR2 are WNHNN and SYGVQD (reference sequence). The CDR3 loop is CASSIGQGLTQYF. As DNA, the CDR3 is TGCGCCAGCAGTATAGGACAGGGGTTGACCCAGTACTTC.

J is TRBJ1-4 and V is TRBV2, with D uncertain. The germline V gene has CDR1 SNHLY and CDR2 FYNNEI. V gave up 7 bases and J gave up 0 bases, with 12 bases separating them. The CDR3 covers 15 residues. The CDR3 nucleotides are TGTGCCAGCACTAAAGACGGCGCAACTAATGAAAAACTGTTTTTT. It translates to CASTKDGATNEKLFF.